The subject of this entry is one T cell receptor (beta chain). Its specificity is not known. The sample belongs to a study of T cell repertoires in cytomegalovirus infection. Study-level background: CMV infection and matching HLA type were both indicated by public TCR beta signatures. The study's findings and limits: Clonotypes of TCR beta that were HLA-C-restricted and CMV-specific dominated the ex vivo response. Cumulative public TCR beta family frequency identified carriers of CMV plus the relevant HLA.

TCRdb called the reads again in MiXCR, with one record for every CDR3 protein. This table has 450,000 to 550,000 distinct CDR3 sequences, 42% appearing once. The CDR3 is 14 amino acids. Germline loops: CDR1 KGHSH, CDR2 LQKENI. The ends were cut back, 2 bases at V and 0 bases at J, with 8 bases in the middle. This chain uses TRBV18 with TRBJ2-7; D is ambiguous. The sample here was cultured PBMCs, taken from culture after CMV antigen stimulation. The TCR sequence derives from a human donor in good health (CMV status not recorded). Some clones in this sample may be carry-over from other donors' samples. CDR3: CASSPGVSSYEQYF. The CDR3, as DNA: TGTGCCAGCTCACCAGGGGTCAGCTCCTACGAGCAGTACTTC.